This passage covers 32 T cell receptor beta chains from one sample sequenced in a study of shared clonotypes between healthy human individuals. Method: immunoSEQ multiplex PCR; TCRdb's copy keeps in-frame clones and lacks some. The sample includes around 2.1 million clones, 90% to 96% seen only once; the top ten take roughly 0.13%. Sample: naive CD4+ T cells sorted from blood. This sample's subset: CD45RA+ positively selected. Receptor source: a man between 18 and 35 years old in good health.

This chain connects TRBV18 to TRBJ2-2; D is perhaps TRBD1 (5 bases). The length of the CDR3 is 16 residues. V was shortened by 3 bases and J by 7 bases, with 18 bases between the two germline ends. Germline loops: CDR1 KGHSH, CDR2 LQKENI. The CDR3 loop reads CASSPSDWGLGGELFF. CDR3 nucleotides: TGTGCCAGCTCACCTAGTGATTGGGGCCTCGGCGGGGAGCTGTTTTTT.

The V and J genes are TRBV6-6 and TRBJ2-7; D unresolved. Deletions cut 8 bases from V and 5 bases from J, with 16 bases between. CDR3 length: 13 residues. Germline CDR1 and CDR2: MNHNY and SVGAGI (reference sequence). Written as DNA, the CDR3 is TGTGCCAGCGGAAGTCTACTGGCGCACGAGCAGTACTTC. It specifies CASGSLLAHEQYF.

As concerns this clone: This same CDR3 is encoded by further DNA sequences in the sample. CDR3 protein: CASGRGGTEAFF. CDR3 sequence (DNA): TGTGCCAGTGGGAGGGGGGGCACTGAAGCTTTCTTT. This chain connects TRBV6-5 to TRBJ1-1, with D possibly being TRBD1 (6 bases). Germline CDR1 is MNHEY and CDR2 is SVGAGI. The V gene lost 9 bases and the J gene lost 4 bases, with 12 bases spanning the gap. This CDR3 region has 12 residues.

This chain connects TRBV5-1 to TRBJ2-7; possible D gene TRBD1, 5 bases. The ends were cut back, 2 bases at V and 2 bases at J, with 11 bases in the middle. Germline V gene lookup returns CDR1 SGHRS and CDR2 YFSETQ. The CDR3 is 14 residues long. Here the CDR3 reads CASSLTGRAYEQYF. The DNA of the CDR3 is TGCGCCAGCAGCTTAACAGGTAGGGCCTACGAGCAGTACTTC.

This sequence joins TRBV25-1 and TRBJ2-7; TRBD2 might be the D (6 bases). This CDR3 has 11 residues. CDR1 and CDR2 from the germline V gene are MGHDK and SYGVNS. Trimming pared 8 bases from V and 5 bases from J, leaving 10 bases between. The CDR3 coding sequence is TGTGCCAGCCGGACGGGGGACGAGCAGTACTTC. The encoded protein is CASRTGDEQYF.

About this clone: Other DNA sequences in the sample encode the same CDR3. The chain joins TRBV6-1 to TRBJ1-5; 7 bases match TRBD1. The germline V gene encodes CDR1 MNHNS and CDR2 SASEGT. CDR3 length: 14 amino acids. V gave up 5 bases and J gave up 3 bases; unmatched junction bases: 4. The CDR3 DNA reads TGTGCCAGCAGTCCCGACAGGGTCAATCAGCCCCAGCATTTT. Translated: CASSPDRVNQPQHF.

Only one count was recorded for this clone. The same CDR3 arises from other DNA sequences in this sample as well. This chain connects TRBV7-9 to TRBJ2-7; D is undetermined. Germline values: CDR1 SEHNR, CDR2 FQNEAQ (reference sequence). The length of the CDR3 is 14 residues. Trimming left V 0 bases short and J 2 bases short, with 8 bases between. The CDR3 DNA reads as TGTGCCAGCAGCTTAGCGGCAGGCCCCTACGAGCAGTACTTC. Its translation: CASSLAAGPYEQYF.

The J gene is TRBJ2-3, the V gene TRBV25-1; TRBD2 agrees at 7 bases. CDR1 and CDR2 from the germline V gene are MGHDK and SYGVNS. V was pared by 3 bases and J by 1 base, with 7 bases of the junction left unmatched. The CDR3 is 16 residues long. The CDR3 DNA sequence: TGTGCCAGCAGTGATACTCGACTAGCTGGCACAGATACGCAGTATTTT. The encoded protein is CASSDTRLAGTDTQYF.

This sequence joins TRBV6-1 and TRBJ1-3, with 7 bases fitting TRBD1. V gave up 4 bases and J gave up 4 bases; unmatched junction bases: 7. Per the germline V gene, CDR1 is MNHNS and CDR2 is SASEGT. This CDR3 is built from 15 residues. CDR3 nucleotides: TGTGCCAGCAGTGGAACAGGGGATAGAGGAAACACCATATATTTT. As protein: CASSGTGDRGNTIYF.

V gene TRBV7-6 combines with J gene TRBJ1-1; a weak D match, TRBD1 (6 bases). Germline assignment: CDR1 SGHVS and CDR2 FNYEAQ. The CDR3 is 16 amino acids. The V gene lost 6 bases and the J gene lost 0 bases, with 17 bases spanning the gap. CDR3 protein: CASRPIQQGLNTEAFF. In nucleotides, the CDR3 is TGTGCCAGCAGACCAATTCAGCAGGGGCTGAACACTGAAGCTTTCTTT.

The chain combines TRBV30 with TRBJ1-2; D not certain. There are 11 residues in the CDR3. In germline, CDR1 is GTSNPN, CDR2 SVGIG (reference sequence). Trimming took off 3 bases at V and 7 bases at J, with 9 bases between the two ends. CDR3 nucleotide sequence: TGTGCCTGGAGAAGGAAGAGTGGCTACACCTTC. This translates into CAWRRKSGYTF.

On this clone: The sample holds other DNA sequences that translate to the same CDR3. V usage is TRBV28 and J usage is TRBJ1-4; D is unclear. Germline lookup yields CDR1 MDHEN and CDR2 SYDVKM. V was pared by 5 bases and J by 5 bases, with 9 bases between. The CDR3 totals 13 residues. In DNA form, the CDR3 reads TGTGCCAGCAGTGTCGGCACAAATGAAAAACTGTTTTTT. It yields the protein CASSVGTNEKLFF.

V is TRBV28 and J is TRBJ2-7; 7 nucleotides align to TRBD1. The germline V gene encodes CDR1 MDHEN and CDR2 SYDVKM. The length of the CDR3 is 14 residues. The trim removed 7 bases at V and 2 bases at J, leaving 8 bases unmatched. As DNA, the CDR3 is TGTGCCAGCACTACCATCGGACAGGCCTACGAGCAGTACTTC. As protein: CASTTIGQAYEQYF. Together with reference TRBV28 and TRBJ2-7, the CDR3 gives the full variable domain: DVKVTQSSRYLVKRTGEKVFLECVQDMDHENMFWYRQDPGLGLRLIYFSYDVKMKEKGDIPEGYSVSREKKERFSLILESASTNQTSMYLCASTTIGQAYEQYFGPGTRLTVT.

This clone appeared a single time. The chain's CDR3 is CASSLAGVSGSGYTF. Written as DNA, the CDR3 is TGTGCCAGCAGCTTGGCTGGGGTTTCTGGAAGTGGCTACACCTTC. The rearrangement joins TRBV5-4 to TRBJ1-2; D remains unclear. V dropped 0 bases and J dropped 7 bases, with 16 bases sitting between them. Germline V gene data show CDR1 as SGHNT and CDR2 as YYREEE (reference sequence). This CDR3 comprises 15 residues. Full variable domain (rest looked up from reference TRBV5-4 and TRBJ1-2): ETGVTQSPTHLIKTRGQQVTLRCSSQSGHNTVSWYQQALGQGPQFIFQYYREEENGRGNFPPRFSGLQFPNYSSELNVNALELDDSALYLCASSLAGVSGSGYTFGSGTRLTVV.

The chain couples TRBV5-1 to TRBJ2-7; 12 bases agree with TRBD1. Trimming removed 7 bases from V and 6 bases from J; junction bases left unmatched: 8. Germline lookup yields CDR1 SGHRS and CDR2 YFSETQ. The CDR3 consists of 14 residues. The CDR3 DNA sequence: TGCGCCAGCGCCGGGACAGGGGGCTCGGGCGAGCAGTACTTC. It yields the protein CASAGTGGSGEQYF.

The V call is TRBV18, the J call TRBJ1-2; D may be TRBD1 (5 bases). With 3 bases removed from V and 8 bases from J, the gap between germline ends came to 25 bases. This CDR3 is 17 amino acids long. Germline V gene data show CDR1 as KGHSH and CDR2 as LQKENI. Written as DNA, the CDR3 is TGTGCCAGCTCACCTTCCCAATTTCCAGGGAGAGCGGTGGGCTACACCTTC. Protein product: CASSPSQFPGRAVGYTF.

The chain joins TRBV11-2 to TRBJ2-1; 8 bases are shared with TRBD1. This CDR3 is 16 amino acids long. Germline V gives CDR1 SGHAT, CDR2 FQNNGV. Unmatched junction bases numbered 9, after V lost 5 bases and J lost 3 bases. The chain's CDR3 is CASSPPGRGLYNEQFF. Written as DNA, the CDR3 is TGTGCCAGCAGCCCCCCCGGCAGGGGGCTCTACAATGAGCAGTTCTTC.

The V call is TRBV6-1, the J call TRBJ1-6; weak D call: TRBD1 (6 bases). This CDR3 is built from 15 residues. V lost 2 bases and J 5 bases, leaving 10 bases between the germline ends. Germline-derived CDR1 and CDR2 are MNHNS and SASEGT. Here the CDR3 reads CASSEQGFHNSPLHF. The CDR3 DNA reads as TGTGCCAGCAGTGAACAGGGGTTTCATAATTCACCCCTCCACTTT.

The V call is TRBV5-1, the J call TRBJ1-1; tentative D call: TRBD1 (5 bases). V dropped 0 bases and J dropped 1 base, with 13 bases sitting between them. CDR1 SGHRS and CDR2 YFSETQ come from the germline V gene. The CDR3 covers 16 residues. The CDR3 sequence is CASSLEGGAGNTEAFF. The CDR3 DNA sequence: TGCGCCAGCAGCTTGGAAGGTGGGGCTGGGAACACTGAAGCTTTCTTT.

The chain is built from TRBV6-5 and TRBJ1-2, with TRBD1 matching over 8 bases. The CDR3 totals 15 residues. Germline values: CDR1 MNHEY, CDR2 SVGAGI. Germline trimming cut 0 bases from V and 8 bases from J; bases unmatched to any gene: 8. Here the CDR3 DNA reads TGTGCCAGCAGTTACTCGGGGACAGGTCTGGTAGGCTACACCTTC. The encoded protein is CASSYSGTGLVGYTF.

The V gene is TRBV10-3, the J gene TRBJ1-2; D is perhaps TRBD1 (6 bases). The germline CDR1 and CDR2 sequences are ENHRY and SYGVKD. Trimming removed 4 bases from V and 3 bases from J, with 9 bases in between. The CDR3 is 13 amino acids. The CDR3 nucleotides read TGTGCCATCAGTGGCTCAGGGGACTATGGCTACACCTTC. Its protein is CAISGSGDYGYTF.

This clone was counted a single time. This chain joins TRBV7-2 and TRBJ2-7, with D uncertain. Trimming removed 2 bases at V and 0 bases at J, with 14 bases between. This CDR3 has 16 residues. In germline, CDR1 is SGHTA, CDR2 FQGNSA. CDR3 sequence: CASSLSQLRSSYEQYF. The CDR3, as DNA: TGTGCCAGCAGCTTAAGTCAGCTCCGGAGCTCCTACGAGCAGTACTTC. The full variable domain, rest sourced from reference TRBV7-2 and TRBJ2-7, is GAGVSQSPSNKVTEKGKDVELRCDPISGHTALYWYRQSLGQGLEFLIYFQGNSAPDKSGLPSDRFSAERTGGSVSTLTIQRTQQEDSAVYLCASSLSQLRSSYEQYFGPGTRLTVT.

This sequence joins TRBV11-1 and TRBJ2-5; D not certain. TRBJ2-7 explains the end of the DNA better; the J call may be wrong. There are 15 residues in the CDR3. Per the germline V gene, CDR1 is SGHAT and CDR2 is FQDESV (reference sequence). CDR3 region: CASSLEGGKIYEQYF. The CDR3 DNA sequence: TGTGCCAGCAGCTTAGAGGGCGGAAAGATCTACGAGCAGTACTTC.

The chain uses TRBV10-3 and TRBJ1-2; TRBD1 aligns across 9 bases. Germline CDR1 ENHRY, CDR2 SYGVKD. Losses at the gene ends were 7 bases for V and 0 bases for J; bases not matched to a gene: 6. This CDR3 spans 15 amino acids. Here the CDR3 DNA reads TGTGCCATCACCGGGACAGGGTCTTCTAACTATGGCTACACCTTC. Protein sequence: CAITGTGSSNYGYTF.

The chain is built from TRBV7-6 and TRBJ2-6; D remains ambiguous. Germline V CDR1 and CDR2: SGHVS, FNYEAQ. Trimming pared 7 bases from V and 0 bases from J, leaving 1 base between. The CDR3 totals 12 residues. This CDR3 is CASTSGANVLTF. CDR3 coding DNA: TGTGCCAGCACCTCTGGGGCCAACGTCCTGACTTTC.

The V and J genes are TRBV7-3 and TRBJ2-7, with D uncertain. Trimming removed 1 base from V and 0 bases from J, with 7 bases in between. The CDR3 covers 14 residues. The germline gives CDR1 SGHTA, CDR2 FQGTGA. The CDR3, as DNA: TGTGCCAGCAGCTTAAGCGCCTCCTCCTACGAGCAGTACTTC. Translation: CASSLSASSYEQYF.

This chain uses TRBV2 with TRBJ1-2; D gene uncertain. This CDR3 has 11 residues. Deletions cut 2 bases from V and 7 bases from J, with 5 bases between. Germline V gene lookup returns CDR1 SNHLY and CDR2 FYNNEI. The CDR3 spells CASSEWVGYTF. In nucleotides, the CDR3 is TGTGCCAGCAGTGAATGGGTTGGCTACACCTTC.

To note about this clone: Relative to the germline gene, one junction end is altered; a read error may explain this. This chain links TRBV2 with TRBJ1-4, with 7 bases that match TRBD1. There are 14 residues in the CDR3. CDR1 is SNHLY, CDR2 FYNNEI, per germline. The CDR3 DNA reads TGTGCCAGCAGTCAAGCGACAGGGCGTGAAAAACTGTTTTTT. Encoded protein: CASSQATGREKLFF.

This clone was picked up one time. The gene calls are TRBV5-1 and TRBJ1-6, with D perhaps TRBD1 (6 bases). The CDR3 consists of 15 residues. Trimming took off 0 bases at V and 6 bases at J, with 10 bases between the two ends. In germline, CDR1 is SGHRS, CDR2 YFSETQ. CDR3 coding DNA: TGCGCCAGCAGCTTGGCGGGGGCGCGTAATTCACCCCTCCACTTT. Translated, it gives CASSLAGARNSPLHF.

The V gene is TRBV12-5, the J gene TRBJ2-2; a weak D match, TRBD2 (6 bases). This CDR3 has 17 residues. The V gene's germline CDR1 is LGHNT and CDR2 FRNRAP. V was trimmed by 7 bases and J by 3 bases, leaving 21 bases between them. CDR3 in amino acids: CASATFSGTPHTGELFF. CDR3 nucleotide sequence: TGTGCTAGTGCCACCTTTAGCGGAACCCCACACACCGGGGAGCTGTTTTTT.

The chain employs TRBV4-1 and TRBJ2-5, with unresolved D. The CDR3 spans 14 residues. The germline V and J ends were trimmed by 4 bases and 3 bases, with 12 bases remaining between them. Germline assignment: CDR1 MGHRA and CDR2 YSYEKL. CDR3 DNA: TGCGCCAGCAGCCTCCACTTCACTGAAGAGACCCAGTACTTC. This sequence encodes CASSLHFTEETQYF.

The CDR3 here is CASSAGGWLGEQFF. The CDR3, as DNA: TGTGCCAGCAGCGCCGGCGGCTGGTTGGGTGAGCAGTTCTTC. V gene TRBV7-6 combines with J gene TRBJ2-1; D gene ambiguous. The germline V and J ends were trimmed by 5 bases and 9 bases, with 17 bases remaining between them. This CDR3 is 14 amino acids long. CDR1 SGHVS and CDR2 FNYEAQ come from the germline V gene. The full variable domain, with the rest looked up from reference TRBV7-6 and TRBJ2-1, is GAGVSQSPRYKVTKRGQDVALRCDPISGHVSLYWYRQALGQGPEFLTYFNYEAQQDKSGLPNDRFSAERPEGSISTLTIQRTEQRDSAMYRCASSAGGWLGEQFFGPGTRLTVL.